A selection of T cell receptor beta chains follows, all from one sample in a study of metastatic and nonmetastatic thyroid tumors. From the PCR reads, TCRdb re-called clones with MiXCR. Altogether 35,000 to 45,000 clones are present, about 20% being singletons, with the ten largest covering around 16%. Source material: blood. These receptors were collected from a female donor with papillary thyroid cancer or a benign thyroid nodule (not recorded which). Some clones in this sample may be carry-over from other donors' samples. Both conserved end residues are part of each CDR3. A D gene is named only where the DNA matches it firmly. Clone size appears in some rows only: once, few, many, or a class for an expanded clone.

TRBJ1-1,NA,TRBV4-1,many,CASSQVGDTEKINTEAFF,TGCGCCAGCAGCCAAGTCGGGGACACAGAAAAAATAAACACTGAAGCTTTCTTT
TRBJ2-1,NA,TRBV30,NA,CAWSVSRTHYNEQFF,TGTGCCTGGAGTGTATCCAGGACCCACTACAATGAGCAGTTCTTC
TRBJ2-6,TRBD1,TRBV7-3,NA,CASSRTGAGANFLTF,TGTGCCAGCAGTCGCACAGGGGCTGGTGCCAACTTCCTGACTTTC
TRBJ2-3,NA,TRBV4-2,many,CASSQETLGRTDTQYF,TGTGCCAGCAGCCAGGAGACTCTAGGACGCACAGATACGCAGTATTTT
TRBJ1-2,NA,TRBV25-1,many,CASSDRTAYGYTF,TGTGCCAGCAGTGACCGGACGGCCTATGGCTACACCTTC
TRBJ2-2,NA,TRBV6-4,NA,CASSASVEVGELFF,TGTGCCAGCAGTGCGTCGGTAGAGGTCGGGGAGCTGTTTTTT
TRBJ2-3,TRBD2,TRBV6-6,many,CASSYGLAGGPPDTQYF,TGTGCCAGCAGTTACGGGCTAGCGGGAGGCCCTCCAGATACGCAGTATTTT
TRBJ2-5,NA,TRBV20-1,NA,CSARVGGKETQYF,TGCAGTGCTAGAGTAGGGGGGAAAGAGACCCAGTACTTC
TRBJ2-7,NA,TRBV7-8,NA,CASSLSAYYEQYF,TGTGCCAGCAGCTTATCGGCTTACTACGAGCAGTACTTC
TRBJ1-5,TRBD1,TRBV6-1,medium-sized,CASSEAGQQNQPQHF,TGTGCCAGCAGTGAAGCGGGACAGCAAAATCAGCCCCAGCATTTT
TRBJ2-1,TRBD2,TRBV6-1,many,CASSLGRETDEQFF,TGTGCCAGCAGTCTCGGGAGGGAGACCGATGAGCAGTTCTTC
TRBJ2-3,TRBD1,TRBV5-1,NA,CSSSLFQAVTGTTDTQYF,TGCTCCAGCAGCTTGTTCCAGGCCGTGACAGGGACCACAGATACGCAGTATTTT
TRBJ2-2,NA,TRBV6-2/TRBV6-3,few,CASSYSMRGGTLELFF,TGTGCCAGCAGTTACTCTATGCGGGGTGGTACCTTGGAGCTGTTTTTT